The source of this TCR beta chain is a study of blood T cells in healthy people across ages. CDR3 size: 15 residues. The use of a sample-barcoded 5' primer and a J-beta primer mix characterized a second PCR of about 6 to 12 cycles. CDR3-containing paired-end reads numbering at least 2.5 million came from each sample. TCRdb reprocessed the 5' RACE reads with MiXCR, giving one entry per CDR3 protein. This table has 650,000 to 1,000,000 distinct CDR3 sequences, under 40% appearing once. This clonotype was seen a single time. V gene TRBV21-1 combines with J gene TRBJ2-3; the table's D call, TRBD1, was not checked against the DNA. TRBV21-1 is a pseudogene. The sequenced material came from blood. The TCR was taken from a man between 18 and 35 years old in good health. The chain's CDR3 is CASSKIDRSTDTQYF. The CDR3 coding sequence is TGTGCCAGCAGCAAGATAGACAGGTCCACAGATACGCAGTATTTT.